A single sample is the source of the 24 T cell receptor beta chains below, sequenced in a study of CD8+ T cells in alopecia areata (dated by TCRdb to 2016 to 2019). The treatment or condition label of this sample denotes: oral pan-JAK inhibitor, 5-10 mg twice daily. Libraries were made using the immunoSEQ multiplex PCR assay. To provide template for TCR sequencing, every sample had RNA extracted and reverse transcribed into cDNA. The table comes from immuneACCESS by way of TCRdb, which keeps in-frame sequences with V and J called. Part of the clones is missing from these tables; in studies checked, under half for an unresolved V gene and the rest for unknown reasons. The sample records roughly 250,000 clones, about 62% of which are singletons. The top ten clonotypes cover around 0.92% of the sample. This sample comprised CD4+ T cells sorted from blood, obtained around week 54, from a patient treated with tofacitinib. All receptors derive from a human donor with alopecia areata.

This clone has more than one count but fewer than ten. The rearrangement links TRBV30 to TRBJ1-1, with TRBD1 identical over 8 bases. The CDR3 extends over 12 amino acids. CDR1 is GTSNPN and CDR2 is SVGIG in the germline V gene (reference sequence). V shed 4 bases and J 4 bases; nucleotides not matched to a gene: 2. The CDR3 reads CAWTGGVTEAFF. The CDR3 coding sequence is TGTGCCTGGACAGGGGGCGTCACTGAAGCTTTCTTT.

The chain uses TRBV19 and TRBJ2-7, with D perhaps matching TRBD2 (5 bases). V was cut by 5 bases and J by 0 bases, with 8 bases left in between. The CDR3 is 13 amino acids. Germline V lookup: CDR1 LNHDA, CDR2 SQIVND (reference sequence). The CDR3 DNA reads TGTGCCAGTAGTCCTAGCTACTCCTACGAGCAGTACTTC. Protein: CASSPSYSYEQYF.

This clone was counted a few times. V usage is TRBV11-2 and J usage is TRBJ2-1; unclear D gene. Trimming cost V 0 bases and J 3 bases, with 15 bases left between them. The CDR3 spans 17 residues. In germline, CDR1 is SGHAT, CDR2 FQNNGV. The CDR3 DNA reads TGTGCCAGCAGCTTAGATCGGCGGATCCCCTACTACAATGAGCAGTTCTTC. This encodes CASSLDRRIPYYNEQFF.

This clone was counted only a few times. A junction boundary mismatches the germline segment, possibly from a read error. The chain combines TRBV5-5 with TRBJ2-3, with 12 bases identical to TRBD2. Germline values: CDR1 SGHKS, CDR2 YYEKEE (reference sequence). There are 16 residues in the CDR3. CDR3 residues: CASTPASGGATDTQYF. In DNA form, the CDR3 reads TGCGCCAGCACCCCCGCTAGCGGGGGGGCAACAGATACGCAGTATTTT.

This chain connects TRBV7-3 to TRBJ2-3; D may be TRBD2 (5 bases). V lost 1 base and J lost 5, with 10 bases in between. In germline, CDR1 is SGHTA, CDR2 FQGTGA. CDR3 length: 14 amino acids. In nucleotides, the CDR3 is TGTGCCAGCAGCTTAAACTCGGCGGGAGATACGCAGTATTTT. Translation gives CASSLNSAGDTQYF.

The rearrangement links TRBV4-1 to TRBJ2-2, with TRBD2 matching 7 bases. V lost 0 bases and J lost 6; bases outside the gene matches: 10. There are 17 residues in the CDR3. Germline lookup yields CDR1 MGHRA and CDR2 YSYEKL. CDR3 sequence reads: CASSQDHLRGTAGELFF. CDR3 DNA: TGCGCCAGCAGCCAAGATCATTTGCGGGGGACCGCCGGGGAGCTGTTTTTT.

There are a few counts of this clone. The chain recombines TRBV5-5 with TRBJ1-5; D is uncertain. Trimming removed 0 bases at V and 0 bases at J, with 7 bases between. The CDR3 sequence is 15 residues long. Per the germline V gene, CDR1 is SGHKS and CDR2 is YYEKEE (reference sequence). As DNA, the CDR3 is TGTGCCAGCAGCTTGGCCCCGGGTAGCAATCAGCCCCAGCATTTT. This translates into CASSLAPGSNQPQHF.

The gene calls are TRBV29-1 and TRBJ2-7; 8 bases are shared with TRBD2. The CDR3 loop spans 13 amino acids. V trimming: 5 bases; J trimming: 3 bases; junction bases outside the gene matches: 6. From germline, CDR1 is SQVTM and CDR2 ANQGSEA. The CDR3 nucleotides are TGCAGCGTTAATACCGGGACTAGCTACGAGCAGTACTTC. Its protein product is CSVNTGTSYEQYF.

This clone occurred once. The rearrangement links TRBV29-1 to TRBJ1-1; TRBD1 matches 9 bases. This CDR3 is 13 amino acids long. With 6 bases clipped from V and 4 bases from J, the junction kept 6 bases outside the gene matches. The germline V gene has CDR1 SQVTM and CDR2 ANQGSEA. The CDR3 DNA reads TGCAGCGTGTACAGGGGGCGAAGCACTGAAGCTTTCTTT. This translates into CSVYRGRSTEAFF.

The rearrangement joins TRBV7-2 to TRBJ2-3, with D unclear. The CDR3 runs 15 residues. Per the germline V gene, CDR1 is SGHTA and CDR2 is FQGNSA. V was cut by 6 bases and J by 2 bases, with 15 bases left in between. CDR3 coding DNA: TGTGCCAGCAGTCTCCAATCTTATATCACAGATACGCAGTATTTT. Translating it yields CASSLQSYITDTQYF. Using reference TRBV7-2 and TRBJ2-3 for the parts outside the CDR3, the full variable domain is GAGVSQSPSNKVTEKGKDVELRCDPISGHTALYWYRQSLGQGLEFLIYFQGNSAPDKSGLPSDRFSAERTGGSVSTLTIQRTQQEDSAVYLCASSLQSYITDTQYFGPGTRLTVL.

The chain joins TRBV29-1 to TRBJ2-5, with TRBD2 matching over 11 bases. V shed 7 bases and J 1 base; nucleotides not matched to a gene: 8. The CDR3 length is 15 residues. CDR1 SQVTM and CDR2 ANQGSEA come from the germline V gene. CDR3 residues: CSAVGTSGPQETQYF. The CDR3 nucleotides are TGCAGCGCCGTTGGGACTAGCGGTCCCCAAGAGACCCAGTACTTC.

In this sample, this clone turned up a few times. The chain couples TRBV11-2 to TRBJ1-4, with a tentative D call TRBD1 (6 bases). Trimming left V 8 bases short and J 8 bases short, with 18 bases between. The CDR3 length is 14 residues. Germline loops: CDR1 SGHAT, CDR2 FQNNGV. In DNA, the CDR3 is TGTGCCAGCGGATCGATAGAAAGGGGGGAAAAACTGTTTTTT. Protein sequence: CASGSIERGEKLFF.

This clone has more than one count but fewer than ten. This sequence joins TRBV7-3 and TRBJ2-2, with D perhaps TRBD1 or TRBD2 (5 bases each). Germline lookup yields CDR1 SGHTA and CDR2 FQGTGA. There are 15 residues in the CDR3. V dropped 3 bases and J dropped 0 bases, with 8 bases sitting between them. DNA of the CDR3: TGTGCCAGCAGCTTGATGGGGGCGAACACCGGGGAGCTGTTTTTT. Its protein product is CASSLMGANTGELFF.

This clone turned up a few times. The chain couples TRBV4-2 to TRBJ1-1, with 7 nucleotides matching TRBD1. From germline, CDR1 is LGHNA and CDR2 YNFKEQ. With V trimmed by 2 bases and J by 5 bases, 2 bases remained unmatched. This CDR3 is 13 amino acids long. CDR3: CASSQQQGTEAFF. The CDR3 coding sequence is TGTGCCAGCAGCCAACAACAGGGGACTGAAGCTTTCTTT.

This clone showed up just a few times. This sequence joins TRBV2 and TRBJ2-3; D ambiguous. Germline V lookup: CDR1 SNHLY, CDR2 FYNNEI. V shed 2 bases and J shed 6 bases, with 9 bases lying between them. This CDR3 comprises 13 residues. The CDR3 nucleotides read TGTGCCAGCAGTGAATACCGTGGCGATACGCAGTATTTT. Protein product: CASSEYRGDTQYF.

This clone was seen only a few times. V is TRBV9 and J is TRBJ2-1, with 7 bases aligning to TRBD1. The junction had 3 bases not matched to a gene; V was cut back by 0 bases and J by 0 bases. The V gene's germline CDR1 is SGDLS and CDR2 YYNGEE. The CDR3 has 16 residues. The CDR3 DNA reads as TGTGCCAGCAGCGTAGGAGGGACAGCCTCCTACAATGAGCAGTTCTTC. This codes for CASSVGGTASYNEQFF.

The rearrangement uses TRBV5-6 and TRBJ2-3, with 8 bases identical to TRBD1. The CDR3 sequence is 14 residues long. The germline V gene has CDR1 SGHDT and CDR2 YYEEEE. Germline trimming cut 3 bases from V and 3 bases from J; bases unmatched to any gene: 3. The CDR3 coding sequence is TGTGCCAGCAGCTCCGGGACAGGAACAGATACGCAGTATTTT. This gives the protein CASSSGTGTDTQYF.

The chain carries TRBV5-4 and TRBJ2-5; TRBD1 agrees at 8 bases. This CDR3 comprises 15 residues. Per germline, CDR1 SGHNT and CDR2 YYREEE (reference sequence). V gave up 3 bases and J gave up 1 base; unmatched junction bases: 5. The CDR3 here is CASSWTGSGQETQYF. CDR3 nucleotide sequence: TGTGCCAGCAGCTGGACAGGGAGTGGCCAAGAGACCCAGTACTTC. Full variable domain (missing parts from reference TRBV5-4 and TRBJ2-5): ETGVTQSPTHLIKTRGQQVTLRCSSQSGHNTVSWYQQALGQGPQFIFQYYREEENGRGNFPPRFSGLQFPNYSSELNVNALELDDSALYLCASSWTGSGQETQYFGPGTRLLVL.

With respect to this clone: This CDR3 is also generated by other DNA sequences in the sample. The chain couples TRBV29-1 to TRBJ1-1, with D unclear. The CDR3 spans 13 residues. Germline-derived CDR1 and CDR2 are SQVTM and ANQGSEA. Trimming pared 1 base from V and 0 bases from J, leaving 6 bases between. The CDR3, as DNA: TGCAGCGTTGAAGGGCTCATGAACACTGAAGCTTTCTTT. Residues: CSVEGLMNTEAFF.

The genes are TRBV5-1 and TRBJ2-2; maybe TRBD1 (5 bases). Germline-derived CDR1 and CDR2 are SGHRS and YFSETQ. The V and J ends lost 3 bases and 2 bases respectively, with 8 bases between them. This CDR3 contains 14 residues. As DNA, the CDR3 is TGCGCCAGCAGCTCGGACATCAACACCGGGGAGCTGTTTTTT. It is translated as CASSSDINTGELFF. The variable domain in full, with the rest retrieved from reference TRBV5-1 and TRBJ2-2, is KAGVTQTPRYLIKTRGQQVTLSCSPISGHRSVSWYQQTPGQGLQFLFEYFSETQRNKGNFPGRFSGRQFSNSRSEMNVSTLELGDSALYLCASSSDINTGELFFGEGSRLTVL.

Only a few counts were recorded for this clone. The chain is built from TRBV7-2 and TRBJ2-1; TRBD2 matches 9 bases. The CDR3 extends over 14 amino acids. The J segment lost 10 bases and the V segment lost 2 bases, leaving 6 bases of the junction unmatched. Germline V gene lookup returns CDR1 SGHTA and CDR2 FQGNSA. Here the CDR3 reads CASSLPGLASEQFF. The CDR3 DNA is TGTGCCAGCAGCTTACCGGGACTAGCCTCCGAGCAGTTCTTC.

With respect to this clone: The sample carries other DNA sequences with the same CDR3. J is TRBJ1-5 and V is TRBV27; maybe TRBD1 (5 bases). The germline V gene encodes CDR1 MNHEY and CDR2 SMNVEV (reference sequence). The CDR3 runs 13 residues. The V and J ends lost 6 bases and 4 bases respectively, with 10 bases between them. The CDR3 loop is CASRRGTNQPQHF. CDR3 DNA sequence: TGTGCCAGCAGGAGGGGTACGAATCAGCCCCAGCATTTT.

The V call is TRBV7-2, the J call TRBJ2-7; D ambiguous. The CDR3 has 11 amino acids. V lost 3 bases to trimming and J lost 5 bases, with 5 bases between them. Looked up from germline, CDR1 is SGHTA and CDR2 is FQGNSA. This CDR3 is CASSFLDEQYF. DNA of the CDR3: TGTGCCAGCAGCTTTTTGGACGAGCAGTACTTC.

Written as DNA, the CDR3 is TGCAGCGCCTCACACCCGACAGGGGCGGGAAACACCATATATTTT. Its protein product is CSASHPTGAGNTIYF. The J gene is TRBJ1-3, the V gene TRBV29-1; 8 positions agree with TRBD1. V was clipped by 7 bases and J by 4 bases; unmatched bases: 12. The CDR3 length is 15 residues. CDR1 SQVTM and CDR2 ANQGSEA come from the germline V gene.